This TCR beta chain originates from a study of Graves' ophthalmopathy and Graves' hyperthyroidism. For repertoire sequencing, the TCR beta CDR3 regions were amplified from RNA transcripts. The authors performed first-round RT-PCR with HTBI primers and then a second-round multiplex PCR. Each CDR3 protein is one row after TCRdb ran MiXCR on the multiplex PCR reads. The sample contains about 170,000 distinct CDR3 sequences, roughly two fifths of which appear only once. CDR3 length equals 15 residues. Looked up from germline, CDR1 is SGHAT and CDR2 is FQNNGV. V was clipped by 5 bases and J by 6 bases; unmatched bases: 8.

The sequencing sample was made of peripheral blood. The rearrangement uses TRBV11-2 and TRBJ2-7, with 12 nucleotides matching TRBD2. This TCR derives from a woman aged 40 to 50 with Graves' ophthalmopathy. Here the CDR3 DNA reads TGTGCCAGCAGCATACATCTAGCGGGAGGGTTCGAGCAGTACTTC. It translates to CASSIHLAGGFEQYF.